The sequence of this TCR beta chain was determined in a study of tissue T cells after allogeneic stem cell transplantation. Study-level findings and limits: This small cohort was clinically heterogeneous, and sampling depth was a limitation. Motif-based clustering found tissue-specific repertoire signatures shared across patients, though few clones were shared.

This sample's time point: mouse harvest day 14 after allogeneic transplant. Each mouse received 10^7 T-cell-depleted marrow cells plus 10^6 splenic CD5+ T cells by tail vein. B6 (H2b) cells into BALB/c (H2d) mice; tissues taken at day 7 or 14. CDR1 and CDR2 from the germline V gene are SGHLS and HYDKME. The CDR3 sequence is 15 residues long. V shed 2 bases, J shed 0 bases, and the junction held 4 bases outside the gene matches. This clone was recorded a few times. The antigen is unknown. Mouse germline and gene names are used. The CDR3 end is not reached by the read, which stops 1 residue before it; the germline J gene fills it in. CDR3 sequences, V/J genes, frequencies and template counts came from survey-depth TCRbeta sequencing. Method: immunoSEQ multiplex PCR; TCRdb's copy keeps in-frame clones and lacks some. The table shows a few thousand clones, with around 46% occurring only once.

The chain carries TRBV12-2 and TRBJ2-4; 7 nucleotides agree with TRBD1. The specimen sequenced was lymph node tissue. The origin of this receptor is a female BALB/c mouse given C57BL/6 T cells with graft-versus-host disease after an allogeneic hematopoietic cell transplant. CDR3 DNA (partial): TGTGCCAGCTCTCACGGGACAGCTAGTCAAAACACCTTGTAC. Translation gives CASSHGTASQNTLY. The whole CDR3 sequence is CASSHGTASQNTLYF.